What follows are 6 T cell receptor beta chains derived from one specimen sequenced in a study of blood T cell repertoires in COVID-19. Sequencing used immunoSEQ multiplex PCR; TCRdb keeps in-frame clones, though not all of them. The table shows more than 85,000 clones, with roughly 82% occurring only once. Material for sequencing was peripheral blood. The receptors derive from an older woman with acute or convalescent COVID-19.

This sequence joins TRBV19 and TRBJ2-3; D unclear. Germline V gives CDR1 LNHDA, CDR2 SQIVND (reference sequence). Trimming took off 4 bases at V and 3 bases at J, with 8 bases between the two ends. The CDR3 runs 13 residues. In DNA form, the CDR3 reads TGTGCCAGTAGTACCGCGTGGACAGATACGCAGTATTTT. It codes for CASSTAWTDTQYF.

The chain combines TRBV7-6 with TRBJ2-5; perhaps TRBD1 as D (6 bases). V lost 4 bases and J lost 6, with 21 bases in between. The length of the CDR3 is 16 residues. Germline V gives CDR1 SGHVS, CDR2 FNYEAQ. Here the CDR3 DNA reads TGTGCCAGCAGCTCCAACCAGGGACACCCGTCACAGACCCAGTACTTC. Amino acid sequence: CASSSNQGHPSQTQYF.

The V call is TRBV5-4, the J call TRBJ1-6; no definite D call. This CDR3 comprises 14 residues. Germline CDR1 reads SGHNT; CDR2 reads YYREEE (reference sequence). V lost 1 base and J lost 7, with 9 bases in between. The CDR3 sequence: CASSLKRENSPLHF. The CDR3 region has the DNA TGTGCCAGCAGCTTGAAACGAGAAAATTCACCCCTCCACTTT.

DNA of the CDR3: TGTGCCATCAGTGGGGGGGGGCCCCCTGGCTACACCTTC. Protein product: CAISGGGPPGYTF. The V call is TRBV10-3, the J call TRBJ1-2; tentatively, D is TRBD1 (6 bases). This CDR3 contains 13 residues. The germline V gene encodes CDR1 ENHRY and CDR2 SYGVKD. The V and J ends lost 4 bases and 7 bases respectively, with 13 bases between them.

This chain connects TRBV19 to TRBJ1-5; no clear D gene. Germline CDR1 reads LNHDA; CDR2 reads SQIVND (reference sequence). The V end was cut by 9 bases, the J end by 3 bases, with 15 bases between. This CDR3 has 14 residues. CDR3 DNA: TGTGCCAGCAATATTGGAGGGTACAATCAGCCCCAGCATTTT. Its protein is CASNIGGYNQPQHF.

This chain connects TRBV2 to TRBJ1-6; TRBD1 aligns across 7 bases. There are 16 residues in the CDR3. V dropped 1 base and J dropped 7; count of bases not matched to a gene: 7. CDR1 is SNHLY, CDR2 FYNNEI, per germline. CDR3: CASSEGQGIINSPLHF. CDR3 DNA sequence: TGTGCCAGCAGTGAAGGACAGGGAATTATAAATTCACCCCTCCACTTT.